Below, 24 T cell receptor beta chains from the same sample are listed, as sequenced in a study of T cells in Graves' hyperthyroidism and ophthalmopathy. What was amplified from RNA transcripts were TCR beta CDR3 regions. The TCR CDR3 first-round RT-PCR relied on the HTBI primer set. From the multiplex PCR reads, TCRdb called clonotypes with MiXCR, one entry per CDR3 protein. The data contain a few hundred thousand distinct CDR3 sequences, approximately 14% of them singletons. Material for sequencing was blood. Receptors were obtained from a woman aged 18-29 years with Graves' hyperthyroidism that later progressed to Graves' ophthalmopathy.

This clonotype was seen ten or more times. The chain's CDR3 is CASSPRSNSGNTIYF. The CDR3 DNA reads TGTGCCAGCTCACCACGCTCGAACTCTGGAAACACCATATATTTT. The genes are TRBV18 and TRBJ1-3; D ambiguous. V lost 1 base to trimming and J lost 0 bases, with 7 bases between them. Germline V CDR1 and CDR2: KGHSH, LQKENI. The CDR3 consists of 15 residues.

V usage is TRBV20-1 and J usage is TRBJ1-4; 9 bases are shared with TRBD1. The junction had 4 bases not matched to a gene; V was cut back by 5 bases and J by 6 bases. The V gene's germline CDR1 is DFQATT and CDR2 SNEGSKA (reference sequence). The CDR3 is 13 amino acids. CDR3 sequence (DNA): TGCAGTGCTTTCAGACAGGGGGATGAAAAACTGTTTTTT. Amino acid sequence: CSAFRQGDEKLFF.

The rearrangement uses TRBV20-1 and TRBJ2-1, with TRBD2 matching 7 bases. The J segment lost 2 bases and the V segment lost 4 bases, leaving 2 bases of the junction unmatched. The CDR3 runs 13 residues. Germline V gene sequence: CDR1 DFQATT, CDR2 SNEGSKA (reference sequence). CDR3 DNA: TGCAGTGCTATCGGGACTACCTACAATGAGCAGTTCTTC. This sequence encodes CSAIGTTYNEQFF.

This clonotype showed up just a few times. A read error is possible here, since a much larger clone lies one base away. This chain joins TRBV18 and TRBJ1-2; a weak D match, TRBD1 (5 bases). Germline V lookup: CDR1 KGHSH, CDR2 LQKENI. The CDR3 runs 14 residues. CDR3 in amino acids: CASPPPGQSYGYTF. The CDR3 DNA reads TGTGCCAGCCCACCACCAGGACAAAGCTATGGCTACACCTTC.

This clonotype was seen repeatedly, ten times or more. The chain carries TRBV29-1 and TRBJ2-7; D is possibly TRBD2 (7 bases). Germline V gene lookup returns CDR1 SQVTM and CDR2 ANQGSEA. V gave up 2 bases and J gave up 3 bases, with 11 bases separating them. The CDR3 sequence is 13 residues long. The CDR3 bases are TGCAGCGTTGAAATGGGAGGGGGCTACGAGCAGTACTTC. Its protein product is CSVEMGGGYEQYF.

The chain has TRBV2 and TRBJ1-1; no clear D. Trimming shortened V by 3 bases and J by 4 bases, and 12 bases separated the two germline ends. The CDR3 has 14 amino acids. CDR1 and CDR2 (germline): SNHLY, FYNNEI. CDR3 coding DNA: TGTGCCAGCAGTGAGTCCCGGCCGGGCACTGAAGCTTTCTTT. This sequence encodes CASSESRPGTEAFF.

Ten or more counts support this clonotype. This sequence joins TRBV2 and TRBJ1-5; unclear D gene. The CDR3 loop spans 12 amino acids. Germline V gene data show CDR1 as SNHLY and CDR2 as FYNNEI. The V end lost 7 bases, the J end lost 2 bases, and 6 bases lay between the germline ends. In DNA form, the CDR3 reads TGTGCCAGCACACGGGGCAATCAGCCCCAGCATTTT. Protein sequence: CASTRGNQPQHF.

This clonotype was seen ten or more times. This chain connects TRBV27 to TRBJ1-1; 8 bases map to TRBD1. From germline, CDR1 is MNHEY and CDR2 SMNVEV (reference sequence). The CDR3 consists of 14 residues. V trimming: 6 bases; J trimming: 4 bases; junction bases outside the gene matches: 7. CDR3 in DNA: TGTGCCAGCAGCTCTCCAGGGGGCGTCACTGAAGCTTTCTTT. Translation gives CASSSPGGVTEAFF.

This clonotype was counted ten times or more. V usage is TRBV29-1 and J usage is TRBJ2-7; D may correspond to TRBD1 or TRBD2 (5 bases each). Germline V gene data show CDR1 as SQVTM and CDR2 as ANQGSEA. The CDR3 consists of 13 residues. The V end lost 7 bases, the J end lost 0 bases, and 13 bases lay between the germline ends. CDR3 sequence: CSARDGLSYEQYF. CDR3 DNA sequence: TGCAGCGCTCGGGACGGACTCTCCTACGAGCAGTACTTC.

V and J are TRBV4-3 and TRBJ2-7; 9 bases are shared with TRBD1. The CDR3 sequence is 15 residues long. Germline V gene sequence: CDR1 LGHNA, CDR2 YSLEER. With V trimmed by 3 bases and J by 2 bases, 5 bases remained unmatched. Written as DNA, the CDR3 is TGCGCCAGCAGCCAGGGACAGGGTCCCGCCTACGAGCAGTACTTC. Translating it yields CASSQGQGPAYEQYF.

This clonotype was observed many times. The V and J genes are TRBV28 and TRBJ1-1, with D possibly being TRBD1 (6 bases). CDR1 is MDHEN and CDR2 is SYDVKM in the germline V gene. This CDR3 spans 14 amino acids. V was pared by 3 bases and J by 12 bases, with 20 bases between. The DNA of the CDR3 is TGTGCCAGCAGTTTCATGGTTATGGACAGAGCGACTTTCTTT. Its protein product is CASSFMVMDRATFF.

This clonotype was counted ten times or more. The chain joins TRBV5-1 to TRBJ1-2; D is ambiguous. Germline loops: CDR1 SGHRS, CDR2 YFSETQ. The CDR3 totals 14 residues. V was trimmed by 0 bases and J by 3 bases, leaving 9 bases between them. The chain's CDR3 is CASSLGVSDYGYTF. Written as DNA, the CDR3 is TGCGCCAGCAGCTTGGGGGTCAGTGACTATGGCTACACCTTC. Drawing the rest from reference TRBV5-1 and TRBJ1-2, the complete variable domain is KAGVTQTPRYLIKTRGQQVTLSCSPISGHRSVSWYQQTPGQGLQFLFEYFSETQRNKGNFPGRFSGRQFSNSRSEMNVSTLELGDSALYLCASSLGVSDYGYTFGSGTRLTVV.

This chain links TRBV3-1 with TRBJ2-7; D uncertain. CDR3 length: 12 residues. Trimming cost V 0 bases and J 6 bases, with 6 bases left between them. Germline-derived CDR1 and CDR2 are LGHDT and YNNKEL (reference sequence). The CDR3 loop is CASSQDIREQYF. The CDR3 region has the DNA TGTGCCAGCAGCCAAGATATCCGCGAGCAGTACTTC.

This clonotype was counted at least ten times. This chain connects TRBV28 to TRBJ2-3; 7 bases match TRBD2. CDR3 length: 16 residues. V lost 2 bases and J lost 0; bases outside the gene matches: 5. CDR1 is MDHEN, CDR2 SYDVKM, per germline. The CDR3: CASSLRPAGSTDTQYF. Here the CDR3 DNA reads TGTGCCAGCAGTTTAAGGCCAGCGGGAAGCACAGATACGCAGTATTTT.

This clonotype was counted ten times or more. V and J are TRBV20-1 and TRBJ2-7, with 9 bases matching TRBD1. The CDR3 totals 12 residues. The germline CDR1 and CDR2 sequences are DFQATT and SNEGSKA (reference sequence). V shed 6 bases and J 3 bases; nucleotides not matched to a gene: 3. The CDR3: CSAGTGIYEQYF. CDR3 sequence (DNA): TGCAGTGCCGGGACAGGGATCTACGAGCAGTACTTC.

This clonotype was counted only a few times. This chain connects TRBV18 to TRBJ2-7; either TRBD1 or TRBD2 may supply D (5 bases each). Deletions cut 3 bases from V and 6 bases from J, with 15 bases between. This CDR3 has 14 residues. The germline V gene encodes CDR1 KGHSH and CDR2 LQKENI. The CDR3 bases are TGTGCCAGCTCACCGTTGTCTGGGGGACCCGAGCAGTACTTC. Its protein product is CASSPLSGGPEQYF.

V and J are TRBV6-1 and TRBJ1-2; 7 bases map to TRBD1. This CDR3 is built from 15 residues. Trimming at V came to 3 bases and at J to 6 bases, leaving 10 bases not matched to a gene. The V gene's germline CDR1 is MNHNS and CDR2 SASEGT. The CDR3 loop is CASSEQPGGSNGYTF. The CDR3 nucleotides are TGTGCCAGCAGTGAGCAACCAGGGGGTTCGAATGGCTACACCTTC.

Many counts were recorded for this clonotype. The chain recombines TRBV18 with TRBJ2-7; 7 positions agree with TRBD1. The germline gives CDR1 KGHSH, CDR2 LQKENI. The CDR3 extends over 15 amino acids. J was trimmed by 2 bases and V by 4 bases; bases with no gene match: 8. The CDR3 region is CASSHATGPTYEQYF. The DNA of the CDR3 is TGTGCCAGCTCACACGCGACAGGGCCCACCTACGAGCAGTACTTC.

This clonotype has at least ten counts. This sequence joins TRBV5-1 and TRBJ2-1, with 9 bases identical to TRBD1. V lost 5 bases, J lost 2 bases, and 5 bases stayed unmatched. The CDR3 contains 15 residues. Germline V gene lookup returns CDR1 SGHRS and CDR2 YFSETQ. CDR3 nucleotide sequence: TGCGCCAGCAGGACCGGGGACAGGGCCTACAATGAGCAGTTCTTC. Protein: CASRTGDRAYNEQFF.

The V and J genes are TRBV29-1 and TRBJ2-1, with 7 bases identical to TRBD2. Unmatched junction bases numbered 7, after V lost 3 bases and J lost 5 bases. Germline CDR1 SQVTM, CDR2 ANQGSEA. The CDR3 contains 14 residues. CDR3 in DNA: TGCAGCGTTGAGCGTAGACTAGCCGACAATGAGCAGTTCTTC. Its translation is CSVERRLADNEQFF.

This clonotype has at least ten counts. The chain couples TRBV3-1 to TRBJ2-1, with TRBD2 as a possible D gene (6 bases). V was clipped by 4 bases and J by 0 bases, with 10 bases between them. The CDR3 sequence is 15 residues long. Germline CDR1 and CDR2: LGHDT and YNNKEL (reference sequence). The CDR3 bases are TGTGCCAGCAGCCTAGCGGAAAGCTCCTACAATGAGCAGTTCTTC. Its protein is CASSLAESSYNEQFF.

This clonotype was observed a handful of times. The CDR3 region is CASSFYGGTEAFF. DNA of the CDR3: TGTGCCAGCAGTTTTTATGGGGGAACTGAAGCTTTCTTT. The chain uses TRBV12-3 or TRBV12-4 and TRBJ1-1, with D perhaps matching TRBD1 (5 bases). V dropped 3 bases and J dropped 5 bases, with 10 bases sitting between them. CDR3 size: 13 residues.

CDR3 coding DNA: TGTGCCAGTAGTAAGGCGGGAGTTAAGGGCTACGAGCAGTACTTC. Translation gives CASSKAGVKGYEQYF. V and J are TRBV19 and TRBJ2-7; 7 nucleotides agree with TRBD2. V was clipped by 4 bases and J by 3 bases; unmatched bases: 9. The CDR3 is made up of 15 amino acids. The germline CDR1 and CDR2 sequences are LNHDA and SQIVND (reference sequence).

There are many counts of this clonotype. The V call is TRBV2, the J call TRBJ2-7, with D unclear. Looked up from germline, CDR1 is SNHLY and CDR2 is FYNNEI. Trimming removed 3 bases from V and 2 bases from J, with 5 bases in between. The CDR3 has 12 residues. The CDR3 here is CASSEDPYEQYF. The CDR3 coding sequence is TGTGCCAGCAGTGAGGATCCCTACGAGCAGTACTTC.